Reported below is one T cell receptor beta chain. This clone occurred once. The clone's antigen remains unknown. Base qualities are not recorded, but no much larger clone differs from it by a single base. In the germline V gene, CDR1 corresponds to SGHVS and CDR2 to FQNEAQ. Including cysteine and phenylalanine, the CDR3 has 14 amino acids. Just the 42-base CDR3 DNA is kept, in frame starting at base 1. V was cut back by 5 bases and J by 1 base, leaving a gap of 9 bases between them. These data belong to a study of blood T cell repertoires in COVID-19 (dated by TCRdb to 2020 to 2021). Broadly, across the study: Samples covering the acute and convalescent phases of COVID-19 were provided by collaborators in the United States, Italy and Spain. Samples were obtained from the ongoing ImmuneRACE study (first 160 participants) and from 1,200 or so subjects provided by 6 global collaborators. Deeply sampled blood TCRbeta repertoires from subjects exposed to, actively infected with, or recovered from COVID-19 were included in the dataset. A de-identified subject ID, COVID-19 status, age in years and sex were almost always included in the sample metadata. The prospective study material was composed of cDNA or gDNA derived from T cells, B-cell-depleted T cells, or PBMCs. Where available, HLA class I and class II types were taken from metadata supplied by the sample provider and were not determined by assay-based typing. The repertoires were released in a freely available public database meant as a resource for research on the immune response to SARS-CoV-2.

What the study reported, not specific to this receptor: The quantity of clinical and demographic metadata differed by source and by participant and was supplied without curation.

TCRbeta CDR3 regions were amplified from genomic DNA by means of the immunoSEQ Assay, a bias-controlled multiplex PCR. On the authors' methods: The number of nucleated cells in each sample was estimated from the amplification of reference gene primers within the assay. Sequence reads were collapsed and filtered to measure the absolute abundance of every unique TCRbeta CDR3 rearrangement. Productive Simpson clonality was computed per sample as the square root of Simpson's diversity index over productive rearrangements. Held by TCRdb, this immuneACCESS table contains in-frame sequences only and omits some clones. Under half of the omission traces to an unresolved V gene where checked; the cause of the rest is unknown. That table is the source of V, J and clone size, and D and trimming were worked out from the DNA. Within this sample are about 34,000 clones, with approximately 80% of them counted one time only. Roughly 29% of the sample rests with the top ten.

The collaborating institutions used their own protocols to collect whole blood in K2EDTA tubes. Collaborator samples were shipped for TCRbeta analysis as frozen whole blood, isolated PBMCs, or DNA extracted from either sample type. In this chain, TRBV7-8 is recombined with TRBJ1-3; tentative D gene TRBD1, with 6 bases matching. Sequences were obtained from peripheral blood. The clonotype comes from an elderly man with acute or convalescent COVID-19. The sequence in DNA is TGTGCCAGCAGCGGCAGGGGTTCTGGAAACACCATATATTTT. Translated, it reads CASSGRGSGNTIYF.